Below, 20 T cell receptor beta chains from the same sample are listed, as sequenced in a study of T cell changes during pregnancy in multiple sclerosis. Using immunoSEQ multiplex PCR, the repertoire was profiled, and TCRdb retains in-frame clones only, with some absent. The sample lists roughly 64,000 clones; approximately 90% were seen once. Source: peripheral blood, taken in the second trimester of pregnancy. The receptors shown here come from a female donor with multiple sclerosis, enrolled in a pregnancy study.

V and J are TRBV14 and TRBJ1-2, with unresolved D. CDR1 and CDR2 from the germline V gene are SGHDN and FVKESK. Trimming cost V 1 base and J 3 bases, with 15 bases left between them. The CDR3 spans 16 residues. This CDR3 is CASSQGSLRYYYGYTF. The DNA for the CDR3 is TGTGCCAGCAGCCAAGGATCTCTCAGGTACTACTATGGCTACACCTTC. The full variable domain, with the rest looked up from reference TRBV14 and TRBJ1-2, is EAGVTQFPSHSVIEKGQTVTLRCDPISGHDNLYWYRRVMGKEIKFLLHFVKESKQDESGMPNNRFLAERTGGTYSTLKVQPAELEDSGVYFCASSQGSLRYYYGYTFGSGTRLTVV.

J is TRBJ1-4 and V is TRBV28; D not resolved. V was cut by 3 bases and J by 0 bases, with 5 bases left in between. CDR3 length equals 14 residues. The germline V gene has CDR1 MDHEN and CDR2 SYDVKM. The CDR3 bases are TGTGCCAGCAGTTTCGGAGCAACTAATGAAAAACTGTTTTTT. Translation: CASSFGATNEKLFF.

The CDR3 DNA sequence: TGTGCCTGGAGTGCCCTCCAAGGGGGAACTAATGAAAAACTGTTTTTT. It yields the protein CAWSALQGGTNEKLFF. The rearrangement uses TRBV30 and TRBJ1-4, with a tentative D call TRBD1 (6 bases). The CDR3 runs to 16 residues. The germline gives CDR1 GTSNPN, CDR2 SVGIG (reference sequence). With 1 base removed from V and 1 base from J, the gap between germline ends came to 13 bases. Based on the CDR3 plus reference TRBV30 and TRBJ1-4, the full variable domain is SQTIHQWPATLVQPVGSPLSLECTVEGTSNPNLYWYRQAAGRGLQLLFYSVGIGQISSEVPQNLSASRPQDRQFILSSKKLLLSDSGFYLCAWSALQGGTNEKLFFGSGTQLSVL.

The rearrangement uses TRBV6-6 and TRBJ1-1; 7 bases match TRBD1. Unmatched junction bases numbered 4, after V lost 1 base and J lost 5 bases. Germline CDR1 reads MNHNY; CDR2 reads SVGAGI (reference sequence). This CDR3 has 14 amino acids. The CDR3: CASSYLTGQTEAFF. The CDR3 nucleotides read TGTGCCAGCAGTTACTTGACAGGGCAAACTGAAGCTTTCTTT.

The chain employs TRBV10-1 and TRBJ1-2; tentatively, D is TRBD1 (5 bases). Germline loops: CDR1 WNHNN, CDR2 SYGVQD (reference sequence). The ends were cut back, 4 bases at V and 7 bases at J, with 13 bases in the middle. The CDR3 extends over 13 amino acids. The CDR3 loop is CASSAGGSGGYTF. CDR3 coding DNA: TGCGCCAGCAGTGCCGGGGGTTCTGGTGGCTACACCTTC.

This chain uses TRBV9 with TRBJ2-3; 8 positions match TRBD2. Germline V gene sequence: CDR1 SGDLS, CDR2 YYNGEE. V was clipped by 4 bases and J by 3 bases; unmatched bases: 7. The CDR3 loop spans 15 amino acids. The CDR3 bases are TGTGCCAGCAGCCCTGCGGGGGGCGGGACAGATACGCAGTATTTT. Translation gives CASSPAGGGTDTQYF.

The J gene is TRBJ1-6, the V gene TRBV11-2; maybe TRBD1 (5 bases). The germline CDR1 and CDR2 sequences are SGHAT and FQNNGV. Trimming pared 3 bases from V and 5 bases from J, leaving 14 bases between. The CDR3 has 16 amino acids. The DNA for the CDR3 is TGTGCCAGCAGCTTCCAGGGAGGGCGGAATAATTCACCCCTCCACTTT. Translation: CASSFQGGRNNSPLHF.

This clone was detected once. The chain has TRBV4-2 and TRBJ2-1, with D perhaps matching TRBD1 (5 bases). This CDR3 is built from 14 residues. From germline, CDR1 is LGHNA and CDR2 YNFKEQ. V lost 1 base, J lost 3 bases, and 7 bases lay in between. The CDR3 DNA sequence: TGTGCCAGCAGCCAAGGGGGCCTCTACAATGAGCAGTTCTTC. Translation: CASSQGGLYNEQFF.

The rearrangement uses TRBV10-3 and TRBJ1-5; TRBD1 aligns across 7 bases. Per germline, CDR1 ENHRY and CDR2 SYGVKD. Unmatched junction bases numbered 6, after V lost 6 bases and J lost 7 bases. This CDR3 contains 13 residues. The CDR3: CAIRGTEDQPQHF. CDR3 DNA sequence: TGTGCCATCAGGGGGACAGAGGACCAGCCCCAGCATTTT.

The chain links TRBV7-2 to TRBJ1-1, with TRBD1 as a possible D gene (5 bases). The germline CDR1 and CDR2 sequences are SGHTA and FQGNSA. The CDR3 spans 15 residues. Trimming shortened V by 1 base and J by 6 bases, and 15 bases separated the two germline ends. Written as DNA, the CDR3 is TGTGCCAGCAGCTTAGTTCCAGGGCGGGATTCTGAAGCTTTCTTT. Its translation: CASSLVPGRDSEAFF.

V and J are TRBV9 and TRBJ1-5, with 11 bases matching TRBD1. CDR1 is SGDLS and CDR2 is YYNGEE in the germline V gene. After removal of 0 bases from V and 1 base from J, the junction contained 3 bases not matched to a gene. The CDR3 is 17 residues long. The CDR3 protein is CASSVVWTGGSNQPQHF. The DNA for the CDR3 is TGTGCCAGCAGCGTAGTTTGGACAGGGGGCAGCAATCAGCCCCAGCATTTT.

V gene TRBV7-8 combines with J gene TRBJ1-5, with a tentative D call TRBD1 (6 bases). The CDR3 is 15 amino acids. The germline V and J ends were trimmed by 5 bases and 7 bases, with 18 bases remaining between them. Per germline, CDR1 SGHVS and CDR2 FQNEAQ. The DNA of the CDR3 is TGTGCCAGCAGCCCCATGGGGGGGGCGCGGCAGCCCCAGCATTTT. It encodes CASSPMGGARQPQHF.

The gene calls are TRBV28 and TRBJ2-2; D gene ambiguous. Trimming removed 6 bases at V and 5 bases at J, with 10 bases between. Germline V gene sequence: CDR1 MDHEN, CDR2 SYDVKM. The CDR3 spans 13 residues. The CDR3 reads CASSTGGTGELFF. The CDR3 nucleotides are TGTGCCAGCAGCACGGGTGGAACCGGGGAGCTGTTTTTT.

The chain uses TRBV19 and TRBJ1-2, with 7 bases aligning to TRBD1. The trim removed 4 bases at V and 4 bases at J, leaving 12 bases unmatched. Germline-derived CDR1 and CDR2 are LNHDA and SQIVND (reference sequence). The length of the CDR3 is 16 residues. The CDR3 spells CASSRGELAGGYGYTF. The CDR3 bases are TGTGCCAGTAGTAGGGGGGAATTGGCAGGGGGCTATGGCTACACCTTC.

This clone was detected once. The V call is TRBV28, the J call TRBJ2-6, with TRBD2 matching over 14 bases. Germline lookup yields CDR1 MDHEN and CDR2 SYDVKM. The trim removed 6 bases at V and 2 bases at J, leaving 15 bases unmatched. This CDR3 has 21 residues. CDR3: CASSPNPGTSGGLAGANVLTF. The CDR3 coding sequence is TGTGCCAGCAGCCCCAACCCGGGGACTAGCGGGGGACTAGCTGGGGCCAACGTCCTGACTTTC.

The rearrangement uses TRBV7-3 and TRBJ2-3; a weak D match, TRBD1 (5 bases). The CDR3 runs 14 residues. V was trimmed by 5 bases and J by 3 bases, leaving 12 bases between them. The germline gives CDR1 SGHTA, CDR2 FQGTGA. The CDR3 loop is CASSRLAGTDTQYF. CDR3 DNA: TGTGCCAGCAGCCGACTGGCAGGGACAGATACGCAGTATTTT.

This rearrangement joins TRBV14 to TRBJ1-2; tentative D call: TRBD1 (5 bases). Germline CDR1 SGHDN, CDR2 FVKESK. Trimming stripped 0 bases from V and 8 bases from J, with 10 bases between. The CDR3 sequence is 13 residues long. CDR3 bases: TGTGCCAGCAGCCAAGATCCAGGGTTCGGCTACACCTTC. Encoded protein: CASSQDPGFGYTF.

The CDR3 sequence is CASSLFAEPLSGANVLTF. The DNA of the CDR3 is TGCGCCAGCAGCTTGTTTGCGGAGCCCCTCTCTGGGGCCAACGTCCTGACTTTC. V is TRBV5-1 and J is TRBJ2-6; D is undetermined. Germline V CDR1 and CDR2: SGHRS, YFSETQ. The CDR3 length is 18 residues. V lost 1 base to trimming and J lost 0 bases, with 14 bases between them.

The chain couples TRBV13 to TRBJ1-2; a possible D gene is TRBD1 (5 bases). This CDR3 spans 12 amino acids. Trimming shortened V by 8 bases and J by 8 bases, and 15 bases separated the two germline ends. Germline CDR1 reads PRHDT; CDR2 reads FYEKMQ (reference sequence). CDR3 in DNA: TGTGCCAGCGCTCGCCGGGGGTCGGGCTACACCTTC. Translated, it gives CASARRGSGYTF.

The chain has TRBV7-6 and TRBJ2-7, with TRBD1 matching 12 bases. V lost 3 bases to trimming and J lost 5 bases; unmatched junction nucleotides: 14. Germline lookup yields CDR1 SGHVS and CDR2 FNYEAQ. This CDR3 is 18 amino acids long. The CDR3 protein is CASSLEPNGGTGGNEQYF. The CDR3 bases are TGTGCCAGCAGCTTGGAACCAAACGGCGGGACAGGGGGCAACGAGCAGTACTTC.